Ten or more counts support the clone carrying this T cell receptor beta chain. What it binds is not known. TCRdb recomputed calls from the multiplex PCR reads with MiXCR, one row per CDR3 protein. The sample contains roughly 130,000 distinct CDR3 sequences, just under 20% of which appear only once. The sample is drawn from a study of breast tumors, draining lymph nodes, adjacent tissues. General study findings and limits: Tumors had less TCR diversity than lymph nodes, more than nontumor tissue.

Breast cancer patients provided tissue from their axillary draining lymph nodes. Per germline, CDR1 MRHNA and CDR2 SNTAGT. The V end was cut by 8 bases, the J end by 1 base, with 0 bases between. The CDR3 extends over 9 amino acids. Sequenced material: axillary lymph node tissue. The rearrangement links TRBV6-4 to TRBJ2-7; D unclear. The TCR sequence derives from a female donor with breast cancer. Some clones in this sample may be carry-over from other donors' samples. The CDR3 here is CASSYEQYF. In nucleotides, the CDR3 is TGTGCCAGCTCCTACGAGCAGTACTTC.